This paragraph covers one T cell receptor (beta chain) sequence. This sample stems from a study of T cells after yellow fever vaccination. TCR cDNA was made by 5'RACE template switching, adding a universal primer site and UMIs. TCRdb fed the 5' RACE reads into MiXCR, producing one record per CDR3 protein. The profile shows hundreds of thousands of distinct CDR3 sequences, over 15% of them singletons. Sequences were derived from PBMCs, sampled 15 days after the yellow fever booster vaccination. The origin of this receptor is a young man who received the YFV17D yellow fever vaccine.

The CDR3 here is CASSSRGGITQETQYF. The DNA of the CDR3 is TGTGCCAGCAGTTCTCGGGGAGGCATCACCCAAGAGACCCAGTACTTC. The genes are TRBV12-3 or TRBV12-4 and TRBJ2-5; D might be TRBD2 (6 bases). The V and J ends lost 4 bases and 1 base respectively, with 16 bases between them. CDR3 length equals 16 residues.